This is a list of T cell receptor beta chains from one sample in a study of radiotherapy plus CTLA-4 blockade in lung cancer. Profiling relied on immunoSEQ multiplex PCR, and the TCRdb table lists in-frame clones only, not all of them. This table holds 110,000 or so clones, roughly 80% found once. The starting material was peripheral blood, obtained from a patient treated with radiotherapy plus ipilimumab. The source is a human donor with non-small cell lung cancer who had a partial response to radiotherapy plus ipilimumab. CDR3s include the opening cysteine and the closing phenylalanine or tryptophan. The D gene is left open where the match is weak. Some rows mark clone size as missing; the rest say once, few, many or name a class of expanded clone.

clone size: NA; V gene: TRBV5-1; J gene: TRBJ2-2; D gene: TRBD1; CDR3 DNA: TGCGCCAGCAGCTTGGGAGGGGGCAGCACCGGGGAGCTGTTTTTT; CDR3 protein: CASSLGGGSTGELFF
clone size: NA; V gene: TRBV19; J gene: TRBJ1-5; D gene: NA; CDR3 DNA: TGTGCCAGTAGTATCTATCCGGGGTTCAATCAGCCCCAGCATTTT; CDR3 protein: CASSIYPGFNQPQHF
clone size: NA; V gene: TRBV2; J gene: TRBJ1-1; D gene: NA; CDR3 DNA: TGTGCCAGCACGAAGAACATGAACACTGAAGCTTTCTTT; CDR3 protein: CASTKNMNTEAFF
clone size: NA; V gene: TRBV29-1; J gene: TRBJ2-1; D gene: TRBD2; CDR3 DNA: TGCAGCGTTGAATCTACTAGCGGGAATGAGCAGTTCTTC; CDR3 protein: CSVESTSGNEQFF
clone size: NA; V gene: TRBV27; J gene: TRBJ1-1; D gene: NA; CDR3 DNA: TGTGCCAGCAGTTCCTTTGATGAGACTGAAGCTTTCTTT; CDR3 protein: CASSSFDETEAFF
clone size: NA; V gene: TRBV6-1; J gene: TRBJ2-7; D gene: TRBD2; CDR3 DNA: TGTGCCAGCAGTTCCCTAAGCGGGAGGGGTAACGAGCAGTACTTC; CDR3 protein: CASSSLSGRGNEQYF
clone size: few; V gene: TRBV9; J gene: TRBJ1-5; D gene: TRBD1; CDR3 DNA: TGTGCCAGCAGCGTAGGGACAGGACTCAATCAGCCCCAGCATTTT; CDR3 protein: CASSVGTGLNQPQHF
clone size: NA; V gene: TRBV4-1; J gene: TRBJ1-2; D gene: TRBD1; CDR3 DNA: TGCGCCAGCAGCCAAACAGGGGATTGGGGCTATGGCTACACCTTC; CDR3 protein: CASSQTGDWGYGYTF
clone size: NA; V gene: TRBV10-2; J gene: TRBJ2-7; D gene: TRBD2; CDR3 DNA: TGCGCCGGCCGTAGCGGGAGTGGCGAGCAGTACTTC; CDR3 protein: CAGRSGSGEQYF
clone size: NA; V gene: TRBV10-3; J gene: TRBJ2-5; D gene: TRBD1; CDR3 DNA: TGTGCCATCTCCAAGGCCGACAGGGGGCTGGAAGAGACCCAGTACTTC; CDR3 protein: CAISKADRGLEETQYF
clone size: NA; V gene: TRBV13; J gene: TRBJ2-7; D gene: TRBD2; CDR3 DNA: TGTGCCAGCAGCCCGCGGGGAGTGGCGGGAGGCTACGAGCAGTACTTC; CDR3 protein: CASSPRGVAGGYEQYF
clone size: NA; V gene: TRBV6-6; J gene: TRBJ1-1; D gene: NA; CDR3 DNA: TGTGCCAGCAAAACGGACTTAATTGAAGCTTTCTTT; CDR3 protein: CASKTDLIEAFF
clone size: NA; V gene: TRBV18; J gene: TRBJ2-7; D gene: TRBD1; CDR3 DNA: TGTGCCAGCTCACAGGGACAGGGGTTCTCCTACGAGCAGTACTTC; CDR3 protein: CASSQGQGFSYEQYF
clone size: NA; V gene: TRBV4-3; J gene: TRBJ1-2; D gene: NA; CDR3 DNA: TGCGCCAGCAGCCAAGTGAGCGGGGGCTATGGCTACACCTTC; CDR3 protein: CASSQVSGGYGYTF